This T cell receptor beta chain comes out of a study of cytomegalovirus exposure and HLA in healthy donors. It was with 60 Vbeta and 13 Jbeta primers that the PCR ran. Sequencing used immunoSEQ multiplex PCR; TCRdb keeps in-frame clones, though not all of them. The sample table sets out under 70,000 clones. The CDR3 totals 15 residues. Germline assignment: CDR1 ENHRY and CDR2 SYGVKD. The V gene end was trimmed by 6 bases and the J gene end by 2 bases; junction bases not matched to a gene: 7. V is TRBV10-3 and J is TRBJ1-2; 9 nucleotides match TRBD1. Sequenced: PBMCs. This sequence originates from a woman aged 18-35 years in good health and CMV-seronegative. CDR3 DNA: TGTGCCATCAGGGACCGGACAGGGGCCAACTATGGCTACACCTTC. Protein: CAIRDRTGANYGYTF.